This TCR beta chain was observed in a study of T cell responses to AZD1222 COVID-19 vaccine. Study at large: Pooling was applied to second doses at about 4 or about 12 weeks. Study-wide results and caveats: The repertoires were collected only after the peak T cell response. CD4 TCRs covered the whole spike, strongest at regions 160-218 and 743-854.

Generated by immunoSEQ multiplex PCR, the TCRdb table keeps only in-frame clones and is missing some. Of 100,000 to 150,000 clones listed, around 90% are singletons. Comment on this clone: The antigen is undetermined.

Germline V CDR1 and CDR2: KGHDR, SFDVKD. The CDR3 is 15 residues long. V was clipped by 3 bases and J by 8 bases; unmatched bases: 10. This receptor was identified in an adult in good health. V is TRBV24-1 and J is TRBJ1-2; 8 bases fit TRBD1. Material: peripheral blood, obtained on day 0 of AZD1222 vaccination. This chain's CDR3 is CATSDPPGGAPGYTF. CDR3 in DNA: TGTGCCACCAGTGATCCCCCAGGGGGCGCGCCCGGCTACACCTTC.